This T cell receptor (beta chain) derives from a study of OX40 agonist ivuxolimab in advanced cancers. Study details: Prior anti-PD-1, anti-PD-L1 or anti-CTLA-4 therapy did not bar entry, and approximately 40% had some. Three individuals attained partial responses, comprising one hepatocellular carcinoma case and two cutaneous melanoma cases. The study, taken as a whole, reports: At 0.1 to 3.0 mg/kg, clonal expansion of CD4+ and CD8+ blood T cells had occurred by week 6. The specificity for antigen of the expanded peripheral T cells was not determined.

Here immunoSEQ multiplex PCR was the method, and the copy in TCRdb shows in-frame clones only, minus some. Of under 65,000 clones in the sample, nearly 90% were seen once. In the case of this clone: Its antigen is still unknown.

The CDR3 is 15 residues long. The ends were cut back, 2 bases at V and 6 bases at J, with 17 bases in the middle. The V gene's germline CDR1 is WSHSY and CDR2 SAAADI. This chain links TRBV10-2 with TRBJ2-7, with D hard to call. This sequence was found in an adult with an advanced solid tumor such as melanoma, head and neck, liver or kidney cancer. The input for sequencing was CD4+ or CD8+ T cells sorted from blood, taken in a trial of the OX40 agonist ivuxolimab. CDR3 DNA sequence: TGCGCCAGCAGTGAGAAGGTTAGGATCTTTGGCGAGCAGTACTTC. Translating it yields CASSEKVRIFGEQYF.